Each of the 7 T cell receptor beta chains below was sequenced from the same sample in a study of CD8 T cells in Susac syndrome. Random-hexamer reverse transcription was applied to about 0.45 to 1 ug RNA. TCRdb used MiXCR to reprocess the immunoSEQ multiplex PCR reads, holding one entry per CDR3 protein. Of 70,000 to 100,000 distinct CDR3 sequences listed, roughly 95% are singletons. The sample was CD8+ T cells from PBMCs. Receptor source: a human donor with Susac syndrome.

The chain employs TRBV4-1 and TRBJ2-2, with a possible D match to TRBD2 (7 bases). CDR3 size: 17 residues. V was pared by 3 bases and J by 3 bases, with 17 bases between. Germline V gene lookup returns CDR1 MGHRA and CDR2 YSYEKL. CDR3 residues: CASSHADGGPYTGELFF. The CDR3 nucleotides read TGCGCCAGCAGCCACGCGGACGGGGGGCCGTACACCGGGGAGCTGTTTTTT.

The gene calls are TRBV5-1 and TRBJ1-5, with TRBD1 as a possible D gene (6 bases). This CDR3 region has 15 residues. From germline, CDR1 is SGHRS and CDR2 YFSETQ. V was shortened by 5 bases and J by 2 bases, with 14 bases between the two germline ends. CDR3 in amino acids: CASSPSPGGNQPQHF. CDR3 nucleotides: TGCGCCAGCAGTCCCTCCCCAGGGGGCAATCAGCCCCAGCATTTT.

The chain uses TRBV18 and TRBJ2-7, with TRBD2 matching 10 bases. J was trimmed by 4 bases and V by 2 bases; bases with no gene match: 5. CDR3 length: 15 residues. Germline V CDR1 and CDR2: KGHSH, LQKENI. The CDR3 is CASSPLTSGRYEQYF. CDR3 in DNA: TGTGCCAGCTCACCATTGACTAGCGGGCGATACGAGCAGTACTTC.

The rearrangement links TRBV27 to TRBJ1-5; D is undetermined. V shed 5 bases and J shed 2 bases, with 22 bases lying between them. The CDR3 is made up of 18 amino acids. CDR1 and CDR2 (germline): MNHEY, SMNVEV (reference sequence). The CDR3 loop is CASSPAKSMWKGNQPQHF. Written as DNA, the CDR3 is TGTGCCAGCAGTCCGGCAAAATCAATGTGGAAGGGCAATCAGCCCCAGCATTTT.

This chain uses TRBV29-1 with TRBJ2-7; 13 nucleotides align to TRBD2. The germline V gene encodes CDR1 SQVTM and CDR2 ANQGSEA. Losses at the gene ends were 1 base for V and 4 bases for J; bases not matched to a gene: 13. CDR3 length equals 18 residues. CDR3 coding DNA: TGCAGCGTTGAAGGGTCAACCCTTGGACTAGCGGGAGAATACGAGCAGTACTTC. Its protein product is CSVEGSTLGLAGEYEQYF.

The DNA for the CDR3 is TGCAGTGCTAGCGGAATAGACAGGGGATTCTACGAGCAGTACTTC. It specifies CSASGIDRGFYEQYF. The gene calls are TRBV20-1 and TRBJ2-7, with 8 bases identical to TRBD1. The germline V gene encodes CDR1 DFQATT and CDR2 SNEGSKA (reference sequence). The CDR3 is made up of 15 amino acids. After removal of 3 bases from V and 3 bases from J, the junction contained 10 bases not matched to a gene.

A few counts support this clonotype. This chain links TRBV6-5 with TRBJ2-5; TRBD1 or TRBD2 may be the D gene (5 bases each). V dropped 4 bases and J dropped 5 bases, with 11 bases sitting between them. Looked up from germline, CDR1 is MNHEY and CDR2 is SVGAGI. CDR3 length: 13 amino acids. CDR3 DNA sequence: TGTGCCAGCAGTTTGGGACCTCCGGAGACCCAGTACTTC. The encoded protein is CASSLGPPETQYF.